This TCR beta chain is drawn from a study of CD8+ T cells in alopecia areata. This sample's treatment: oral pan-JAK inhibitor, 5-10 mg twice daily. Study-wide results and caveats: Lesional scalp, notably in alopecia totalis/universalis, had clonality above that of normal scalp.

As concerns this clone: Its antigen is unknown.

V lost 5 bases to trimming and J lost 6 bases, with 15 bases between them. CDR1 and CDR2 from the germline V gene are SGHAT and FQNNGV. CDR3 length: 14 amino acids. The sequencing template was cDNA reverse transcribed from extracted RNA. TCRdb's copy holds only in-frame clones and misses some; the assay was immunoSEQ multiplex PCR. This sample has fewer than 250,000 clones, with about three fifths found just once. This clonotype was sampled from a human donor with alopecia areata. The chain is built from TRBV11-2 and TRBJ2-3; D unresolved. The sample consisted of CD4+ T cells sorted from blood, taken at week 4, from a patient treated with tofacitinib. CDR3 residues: CASSLSSGLDTQYF. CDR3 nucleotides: TGTGCCAGCAGCCTGTCATCCGGGTTGGATACGCAGTATTTT. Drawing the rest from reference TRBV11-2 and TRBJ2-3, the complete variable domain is EAGVAQSPRYKIIEKRQSVAFWCNPISGHATLYWYQQILGQGPKLLIQFQNNGVVDDSQLPKDRFSAERLKGVDSTLKIQPAKLEDSAVYLCASSLSSGLDTQYFGPGTRLTVL.